This TCR beta chain was sequenced in a study of CXCR3-negative and CXCR3-positive naive CD8 T cells. A note on this clonotype: Its antigen is still unknown.

Naive cells were sorted as CD45RO-, CCR7+, CD27+ and CD95-. Germline loops: CDR1 DFQATT, CDR2 SNEGSKA (reference sequence). The CDR3 has 19 amino acids. Preparation of TRB cDNA libraries relied on 5' RACE carrying UMI labels. TCRdb reworked the 5' RACE reads into one entry per CDR3 protein, no DNA. This sample's table has tens of thousands of distinct CDR3 sequences. General observations from the study: Diversity was high in both naive subsets and much lower in memory cells. Cryopreservation partially lowered CXCR3 expression, so most assays used fresh PBMCs. CXCR3-positive naive cells had more hydrophobic TRB CDR3s than CXCR3-negative naive cells. Naive CXCR3-negative and CXCR3-positive cells had similar TRBV-TRBJ usage; memory differed.

The clonotype comes from a human donor in good health. Some clones in this sample may be carry-over from other donors' samples. This chain uses TRBV20-1 with TRBJ1-5; TCRdb lists TRBD1, though no DNA is available to test this call. The sequencing input was naive CXCR3+ CD8+ T cells from blood. Subset indicated: CD45RO-CCR7+CD27+CD95- naive CD8+ T cells expressing CXCR3 (TNR3+). CDR3 region: CSASLRRDIVSYSNQPQHF.